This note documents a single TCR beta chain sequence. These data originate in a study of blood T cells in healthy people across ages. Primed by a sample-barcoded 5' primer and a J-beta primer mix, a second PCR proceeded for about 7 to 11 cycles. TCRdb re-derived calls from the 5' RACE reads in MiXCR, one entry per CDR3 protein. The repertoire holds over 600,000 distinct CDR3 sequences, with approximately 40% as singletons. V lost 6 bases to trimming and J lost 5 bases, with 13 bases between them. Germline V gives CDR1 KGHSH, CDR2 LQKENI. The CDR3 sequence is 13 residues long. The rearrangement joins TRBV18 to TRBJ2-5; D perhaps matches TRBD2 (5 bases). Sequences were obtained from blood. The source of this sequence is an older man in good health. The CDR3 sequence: CASSPAEGETQYF. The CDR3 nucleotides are TGTGCCAGCTCCCCAGCGGAAGGGGAGACCCAGTACTTC.